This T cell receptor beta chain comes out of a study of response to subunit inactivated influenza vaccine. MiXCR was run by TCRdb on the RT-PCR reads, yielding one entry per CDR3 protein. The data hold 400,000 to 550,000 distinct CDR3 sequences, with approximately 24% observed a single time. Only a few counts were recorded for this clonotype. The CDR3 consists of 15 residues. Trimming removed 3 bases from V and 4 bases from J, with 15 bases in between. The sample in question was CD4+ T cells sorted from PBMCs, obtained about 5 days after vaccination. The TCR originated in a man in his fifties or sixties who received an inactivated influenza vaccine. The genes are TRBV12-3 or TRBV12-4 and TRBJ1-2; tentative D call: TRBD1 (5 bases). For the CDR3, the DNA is TGTGCCAGCAGTTTGGGTGCGGAGGGACTCTATGGCTACACCTTC. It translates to CASSLGAEGLYGYTF.